This T cell receptor beta chain was retrieved from a study of cytomegalovirus exposure and HLA in healthy donors. Findings and caveats of the study: An analysis that was carried out later associated approximately 15,000 TCR beta sequences with HLA alleles at 0.05 false discovery rate.

On this clone: The antigen remains unidentified.

The primer mix had 60 Vbeta and 13 Jbeta primers. TCRdb's copy holds only in-frame clones and misses some; the assay was immunoSEQ multiplex PCR. The sample shows 60,000 to 65,000 clones, and under 7% sits with its ten largest clones. The source of this sequence is a man aged 25 to 40 in good health and CMV-seropositive. The source material was PBMCs.

CDR3 amino acids: CASSSHRLERYGYTF. As DNA, the CDR3 is TGTGCCAGCAGCTCCCACAGGCTCGAACGTTATGGCTACACCTTC. J is TRBJ1-2 and V is TRBV11-2; perhaps TRBD1 as D (5 bases). CDR3 length equals 15 residues. CDR1 SGHAT and CDR2 FQNNGV come from the germline V gene. The ends were cut back, 4 bases at V and 5 bases at J, with 17 bases in the middle.